These T cell receptor beta chains were read from a single sample in a study of CD8 T cell repertoires and HIV-1 epitope variants. Their antigen targets remain unknown. Clones were read by immunoSEQ multiplex PCR, and TCRdb kept only the in-frame ones, dropping some. Found here are about 4,000 clones, 65% to 80% of them singletons; the top ten hold 35% to 55%. The sample was cultured CD8+ T cells derived from PBMCs. Receptors originate from a male donor with HIV. CDR3s include the opening cysteine and the closing phenylalanine or tryptophan. D genes are given only for firm matches.

CDR3aa	v_gene	j_gene	d_gene
CASSQGLVTGNTIYF	TRBV5-4	TRBJ1-3	NA
CASSQEIGGILPLHF	TRBV4-3	TRBJ1-6	TRBD1
CASSESGGGTEAFF	TRBV25-1	TRBJ1-1	NA
CASSETPSGNTIYF	TRBV5-6	TRBJ1-3	NA
CASSPGQVPYEQYF	TRBV4-3	TRBJ2-7	TRBD1
CASSIYGSYGYTF	TRBV7-9	TRBJ1-2	NA
CSVEGGDTGELFF	TRBV29-1	TRBJ2-2	NA
CASARGSSTDTQYF	TRBV6-6	TRBJ2-3	NA
CASSTTSGSGSFPYEQYF	TRBV13	TRBJ2-7	TRBD2
CASTHEGGDANGYTF	TRBV4-1	TRBJ1-2	NA
CASSQGQGTEAFF	TRBV7-9	TRBJ1-1	TRBD1
CASSDRGGTEAFF	TRBV6-1	TRBJ1-1	NA
CASNLQGGYEQYF	TRBV9	TRBJ2-7	NA
CASSIGGVYEQYF	TRBV19	TRBJ2-7	TRBD2
CASSLQVPGEGYTF	TRBV11-2	TRBJ1-2	NA
CASSIFASMGAGELFF	TRBV7-9	TRBJ2-2	NA
CASSPTGTGANVLTF	TRBV18	TRBJ2-6	NA
CASSQDFLGGDEKLFF	TRBV4-2	TRBJ1-4	NA
CASSYGTDSYEQYF	TRBV6-5	TRBJ2-7	TRBD1
CASSGRGGERQETQYF	TRBV9	TRBJ2-5	NA
CASSKAPGEVPNGYTF	TRBV21-1	TRBJ1-2	NA
CASSRDGNTEAFF	TRBV28	TRBJ1-1	NA
CASSLTQVGAGQPQHF	TRBV7-8	TRBJ1-5	NA
CASSLTYNEQFF	TRBV7-9	TRBJ2-1	NA
CASSLGESVPEAFF	TRBV5-6	TRBJ1-1	NA
CASSLEGSYEQYF	TRBV5-8	TRBJ2-7	NA
CASSLGQRTNTEAFF	TRBV5-4	TRBJ1-1	NA
CASSFWTGGEVNTEAFF	TRBV13	TRBJ1-1	TRBD1
CASSPRGSNQPQHF	TRBV28	TRBJ1-5	NA
CASSFAEGIRYEQYF	TRBV28	TRBJ2-7	NA
CASSSTAPSYEQYF	TRBV7-9	TRBJ2-7	NA
CASSFGGGREADTQYF	TRBV28	TRBJ2-3	TRBD2
CASSQDVGQGNTEAFF	TRBV7-9	TRBJ1-1	NA
CASSEWAGQTYEQYF	TRBV6-1	TRBJ2-7	NA
CASTLINPGAYF	TRBV9	TRBJ2-3	NA
CAWVSGGRNYGYTF	TRBV30	TRBJ1-2	NA
CSVEDSPNEQYF	TRBV29-1	TRBJ2-7	NA
CASRGGQVSTDTQYF	TRBV2	TRBJ2-3	TRBD1
CASSYQETYEQYF	TRBV27	NA	NA
CASSYRNSNQPQHF	TRBV19	TRBJ1-5	NA
CASSLAGTGHEQYF	TRBV5-8	TRBJ2-7	TRBD1
CASSQVGVVAEAFF	TRBV4-1	TRBJ1-1	NA
CSVVGNLNTGELFF	TRBV29-1	TRBJ2-2	NA
CASSRQGDYYGYTF	TRBV28	TRBJ1-2	TRBD1
CASYRGIRYGYTF	TRBV7-2	TRBJ1-2	TRBD1
CATAGTVYEQYF	TRBV10-2	TRBJ2-7	NA
CASSSQETNYGYTF	TRBV5-1	TRBJ1-2	NA
CASRPGGMREKLFF	TRBV6-5	TRBJ1-4	TRBD1
CASSDWRSAGTDTQYF	TRBV10-2	TRBJ2-3	NA
CASSQDPGNGNQPQHF	TRBV4-1	TRBJ1-5	NA
CASSRSQGSYNEQFF	TRBV4-1	TRBJ2-1	NA
CASSDYGALNTEAFF	TRBV19	TRBJ1-1	NA